These 2 T cell receptor beta chains came from one sample sequenced in a study of CD8 T cells in acute hepatitis C reinfection. Time point of the sample: naive CD8 control sorted from an acute-time-point sample. Profiling relied on immunoSEQ multiplex PCR, and the TCRdb table lists in-frame clones only, not all of them. The table has over 35,000 clones, around nine tenths seen once. Sequencing was done on a sample of naive CD8+ T cells from PBMCs. Receptor source: a man under 40 with chronic hepatitis C.

The chain has TRBV7-9 and TRBJ2-7; TRBD2 aligns across 10 bases. Germline assignment: CDR1 SEHNR and CDR2 FQNEAQ (reference sequence). With 5 bases clipped from V and 3 bases from J, the junction kept 10 bases outside the gene matches. The CDR3 spans 16 residues. CDR3 DNA: TGTGCCAGCAGCGTGACTAGCGGGCTCACCCTCTACGAGCAGTACTTC. It is translated as CASSVTSGLTLYEQYF.

The rearrangement joins TRBV9 to TRBJ2-1; D gene unclear. The germline V gene encodes CDR1 SGDLS and CDR2 YYNGEE. This CDR3 contains 13 residues. V lost 3 bases and J 9 bases, leaving 13 bases between the germline ends. CDR3 bases: TGTGCCAGCAGCGCCCTTAGTTCGGCTGAGCAGTTCTTC. This translates into CASSALSSAEQFF. The full variable domain, rest sourced from reference TRBV9 and TRBJ2-1, is DSGVTQTPKHLITATGQRVTLRCSPRSGDLSVYWYQQSLDQGLQFLIQYYNGEERAKGNILERFSAQQFPDLHSELNLSSLELGDSALYFCASSALSSAEQFFGPGTRLTVL.